Listed below are T cell receptor beta chains from one sample, sequenced in a study of blood T cell repertoires in COVID-19. TCRdb's copy holds only in-frame clones and misses some; the assay was immunoSEQ multiplex PCR. The sample has some 350,000 clones; approximately 88% are singletons. The sequenced sample consisted of PBMCs or T cells enriched from blood (not recorded which). The receptors stem from a man aged 25 to 40 who had recovered from COVID-19. The CDR3 runs from the conserved cysteine through the conserved F or W. A D gene is named only where the DNA matches it firmly. Clone sizes are given selectively: once, few, many, or a class where the clone is expanded.

d_gene: TRBD1; j_gene: TRBJ1-1; abundance: NA; v_gene: TRBV7-6; CDR3nt: TGTGCCAGCAGCTTATCTGGCGGGACAGGGGAAACTGAAGCTTTCTTT; CDR3aa: CASSLSGGTGETEAFF
d_gene: TRBD2; j_gene: TRBJ2-2; abundance: NA; v_gene: TRBV15; CDR3nt: TGTGCCACCAGCAGAGAACACGGGAGGGGATTTGGCACCGGGGAGCTGTTTTTT; CDR3aa: CATSREHGRGFGTGELFF
d_gene: NA; j_gene: TRBJ2-3; abundance: NA; v_gene: TRBV18; CDR3nt: TGTGCCAGCTCACCACGAGACTTAGGGGCCACAGATACGCAGTATTTT; CDR3aa: CASSPRDLGATDTQYF
d_gene: NA; j_gene: TRBJ2-5; abundance: NA; v_gene: TRBV2; CDR3nt: TGTGCCAGCAATGGGGAGAACGGAGAGACCCAGTACTTC; CDR3aa: CASNGENGETQYF
d_gene: NA; j_gene: TRBJ2-1; abundance: NA; v_gene: TRBV27; CDR3nt: TGTGCCAGCAGTCACGGACAGACGGCCCACAATGAGCAGTTCTTC; CDR3aa: CASSHGQTAHNEQFF
d_gene: NA; j_gene: TRBJ2-7; abundance: NA; v_gene: TRBV5-4; CDR3nt: TGTGCCAGCAGCGCCCCCGGACGGGGCGGGAACGAGCAGTACTTC; CDR3aa: CASSAPGRGGNEQYF
d_gene: NA; j_gene: TRBJ2-7; abundance: NA; v_gene: TRBV5-5; CDR3nt: TGTGCCAGCAGCTTGGTAGGGGGAGACGAGCAGTACTTC; CDR3aa: CASSLVGGDEQYF
d_gene: TRBD1; j_gene: TRBJ2-1; abundance: NA; v_gene: TRBV15; CDR3nt: TGTGCCACCAGCTCCGTCGACAGGGGATCCTACAATGAGCAGTTCTTC; CDR3aa: CATSSVDRGSYNEQFF
d_gene: TRBD1; j_gene: TRBJ1-1; abundance: NA; v_gene: TRBV28; CDR3nt: TGTGCCAGCAGTTCCGGGACAGCCCAGAGGGACACTGAAGCTTTCTTT; CDR3aa: CASSSGTAQRDTEAFF
d_gene: TRBD2; j_gene: TRBJ2-1; abundance: once; v_gene: TRBV13; CDR3nt: TGTGCCAGCAGCTTAGTAGGTAGCGGGGGCCCTCGGAATCAGCAGTTCTTC; CDR3aa: CASSLVGSGGPRNQQFF
d_gene: NA; j_gene: TRBJ1-1; abundance: NA; v_gene: TRBV3-1/TRBV3-2; CDR3nt: TGTGCCAGCAGCCAAAGGGGCGCCGACACTGAAGCTTTCTTT; CDR3aa: CASSQRGADTEAFF
d_gene: NA; j_gene: TRBJ2-1; abundance: NA; v_gene: TRBV6-5; CDR3nt: TGTGCCAGCAGTTACGGCTTCCGCTCCTACAATGAGCAGTTCTTC; CDR3aa: CASSYGFRSYNEQFF
d_gene: TRBD1; j_gene: TRBJ1-5; abundance: once; v_gene: TRBV15; CDR3nt: TGTGCCACCAGCAGGGGAACCGACAGGGGTGGTCAGCCCCAGCATTTT; CDR3aa: CATSRGTDRGGQPQHF
d_gene: TRBD1; j_gene: TRBJ1-3; abundance: NA; v_gene: TRBV5-1; CDR3nt: TGCGCCAGCAGCCAAACCACAGGGGGAACTGGAAACACCATATATTTT; CDR3aa: CASSQTTGGTGNTIYF
d_gene: NA; j_gene: TRBJ1-2; abundance: NA; v_gene: TRBV25-1; CDR3nt: TGTGCCAGCAGTGATTCTTTGAAGGTCGGGGGCTACACCTTC; CDR3aa: CASSDSLKVGGYTF
d_gene: TRBD1; j_gene: TRBJ2-1; abundance: NA; v_gene: TRBV13; CDR3nt: TGTGCCAGCAGACCATCCGGGACAGGGTGGGACAATGAGCAGTTCTTC; CDR3aa: CASRPSGTGWDNEQFF
d_gene: NA; j_gene: TRBJ2-5; abundance: NA; v_gene: TRBV27; CDR3nt: TGTGCCAGCAGTTTAGTCCGCGGAGAGACCCAGTACTTC; CDR3aa: CASSLVRGETQYF
d_gene: NA; j_gene: TRBJ1-6; abundance: NA; v_gene: TRBV6-5; CDR3nt: TGTGCCAGCAGTTACCGGGGTTACAATTCACCCCTCCACTTT; CDR3aa: CASSYRGYNSPLHF
d_gene: TRBD1; j_gene: TRBJ2-7; abundance: NA; v_gene: TRBV5-1; CDR3nt: TGCGCCAGCAGCCCGGGACAGGGGGCGAACGAGCAGTACTTC; CDR3aa: CASSPGQGANEQYF
d_gene: NA; j_gene: TRBJ2-7; abundance: NA; v_gene: TRBV6-2/TRBV6-3; CDR3nt: TGTGCCAGCAGTTACCTACCGGGTCAGGGATCATCTGCCGAGCAGTACTTC; CDR3aa: CASSYLPGQGSSAEQYF
d_gene: TRBD2; j_gene: TRBJ2-2; abundance: NA; v_gene: TRBV30; CDR3nt: TGTGCCTGCCTGGGACTAGCGGGGGCCTTCACCGGGGAGCTGTTTTTT; CDR3aa: CACLGLAGAFTGELFF
d_gene: NA; j_gene: TRBJ1-2; abundance: NA; v_gene: TRBV15; CDR3nt: TGTGCCACCAGCAGAGCCCCGGGCGACAGTCTTTACTATGGCTACACCTTC; CDR3aa: CATSRAPGDSLYYGYTF
d_gene: NA; j_gene: TRBJ1-5; abundance: NA; v_gene: TRBV19; CDR3nt: TGTGCCAGTAGTATAGATCGGGGGGGCGGGCAGCCCCAGCATTTT; CDR3aa: CASSIDRGGGQPQHF
d_gene: TRBD2; j_gene: TRBJ2-3; abundance: NA; v_gene: TRBV3-1/TRBV3-2; CDR3nt: TGTGCCAGCAGCCCTCCCGGAGCGGGGGGGCAAGATACGCAGTATTTT; CDR3aa: CASSPPGAGGQDTQYF
d_gene: NA; j_gene: TRBJ2-7; abundance: NA; v_gene: TRBV7-9; CDR3nt: TGTGCCAGCAGCTCCGGGATTTCTTCCTACGAGCAGTACTTC; CDR3aa: CASSSGISSYEQYF
d_gene: NA; j_gene: TRBJ1-5; abundance: NA; v_gene: TRBV24-1; CDR3nt: TGTGCCACCAGTGATTTATCGGGATATAGCAATCAGCCCCAGCATTTT; CDR3aa: CATSDLSGYSNQPQHF
d_gene: NA; j_gene: TRBJ2-7; abundance: NA; v_gene: TRBV4-2; CDR3nt: TGTGCCAGCAGCCAAGATAGCGGAGGCCATAACTCCTACGAGCAGTACTTC; CDR3aa: CASSQDSGGHNSYEQYF
d_gene: NA; j_gene: TRBJ1-5; abundance: NA; v_gene: TRBV6-5; CDR3nt: TGTGCCACCGCGCACAGCTCTTATAGCAATCAGCCCCAGCATTTT; CDR3aa: CATAHSSYSNQPQHF
d_gene: TRBD2; j_gene: TRBJ2-7; abundance: NA; v_gene: TRBV5-4; CDR3nt: TGTGCCAGCAGCCTGCGGGGGAAAGGCTACGAGCAGTACTTC; CDR3aa: CASSLRGKGYEQYF